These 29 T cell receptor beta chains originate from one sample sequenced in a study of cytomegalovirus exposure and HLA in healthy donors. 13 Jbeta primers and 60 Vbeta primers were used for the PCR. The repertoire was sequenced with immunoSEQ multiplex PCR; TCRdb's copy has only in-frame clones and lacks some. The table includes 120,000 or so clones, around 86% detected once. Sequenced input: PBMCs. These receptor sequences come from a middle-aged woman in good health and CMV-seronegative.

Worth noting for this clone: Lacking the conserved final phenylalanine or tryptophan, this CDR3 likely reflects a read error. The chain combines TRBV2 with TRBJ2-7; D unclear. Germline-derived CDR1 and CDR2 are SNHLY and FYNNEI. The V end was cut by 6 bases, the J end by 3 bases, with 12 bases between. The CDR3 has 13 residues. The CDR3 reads CASSVQNYYEQYL. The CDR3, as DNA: TGTGCCAGCAGCGTGCAGAATTACTACGAGCAGTACCTC.

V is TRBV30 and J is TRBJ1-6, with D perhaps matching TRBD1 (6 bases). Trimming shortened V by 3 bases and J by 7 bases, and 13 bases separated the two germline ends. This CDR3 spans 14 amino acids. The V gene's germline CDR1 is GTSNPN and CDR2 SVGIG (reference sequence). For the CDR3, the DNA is TGTGCCTGGAGGGCAGGGGAGTGGAATTCACCCCTCCACTTT. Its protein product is CAWRAGEWNSPLHF.

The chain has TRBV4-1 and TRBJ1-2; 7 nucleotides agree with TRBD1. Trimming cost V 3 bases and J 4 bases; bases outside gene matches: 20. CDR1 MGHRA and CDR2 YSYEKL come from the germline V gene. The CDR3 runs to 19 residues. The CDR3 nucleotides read TGCGCCAGCAGCCACCACTACGGGACAGTAATATATGATGGCTATGGCTACACCTTC. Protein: CASSHHYGTVIYDGYGYTF.

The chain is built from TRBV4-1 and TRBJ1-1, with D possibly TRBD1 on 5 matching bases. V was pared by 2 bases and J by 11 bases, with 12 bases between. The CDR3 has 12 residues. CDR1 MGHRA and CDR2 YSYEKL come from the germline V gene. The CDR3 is CASSQTGQGAFF. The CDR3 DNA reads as TGCGCCAGCAGCCAAACTGGACAAGGGGCTTTCTTT.

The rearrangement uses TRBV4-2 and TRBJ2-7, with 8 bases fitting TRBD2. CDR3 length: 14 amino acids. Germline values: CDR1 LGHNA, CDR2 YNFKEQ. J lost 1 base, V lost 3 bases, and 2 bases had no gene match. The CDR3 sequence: CASSQGLGSYEQYF. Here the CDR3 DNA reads TGTGCCAGCAGCCAGGGACTAGGTTCCTACGAGCAGTACTTC.

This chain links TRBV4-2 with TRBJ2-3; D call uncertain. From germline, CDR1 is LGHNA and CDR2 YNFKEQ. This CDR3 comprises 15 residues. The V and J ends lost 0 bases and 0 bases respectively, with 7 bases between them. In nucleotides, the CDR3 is TGTGCCAGCAGCCAAGATCTTTCCAGCACAGATACGCAGTATTTT. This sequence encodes CASSQDLSSTDTQYF.

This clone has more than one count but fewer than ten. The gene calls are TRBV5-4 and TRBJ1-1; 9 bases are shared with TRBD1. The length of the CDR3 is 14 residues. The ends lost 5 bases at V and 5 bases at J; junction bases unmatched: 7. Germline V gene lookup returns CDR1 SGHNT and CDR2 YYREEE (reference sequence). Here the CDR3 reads CASREDRGSTEAFF. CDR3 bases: TGTGCCAGCAGGGAAGACAGGGGGTCGACTGAAGCTTTCTTT.

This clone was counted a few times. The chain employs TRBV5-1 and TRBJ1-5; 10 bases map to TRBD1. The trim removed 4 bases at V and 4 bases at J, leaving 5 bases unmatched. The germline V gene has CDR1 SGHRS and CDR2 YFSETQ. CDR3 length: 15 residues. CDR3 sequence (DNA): TGCGCCAGCAGCCCGGGGACAGGGGTAAATCAGCCCCAGCATTTT. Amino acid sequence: CASSPGTGVNQPQHF.

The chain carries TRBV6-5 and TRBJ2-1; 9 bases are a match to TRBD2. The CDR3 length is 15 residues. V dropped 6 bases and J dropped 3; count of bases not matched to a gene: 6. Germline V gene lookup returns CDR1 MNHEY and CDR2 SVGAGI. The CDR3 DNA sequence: TGTGCCAGCAGCATTAGCGGGAGCTACTACAATGAGCAGTTCTTC. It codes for CASSISGSYYNEQFF.

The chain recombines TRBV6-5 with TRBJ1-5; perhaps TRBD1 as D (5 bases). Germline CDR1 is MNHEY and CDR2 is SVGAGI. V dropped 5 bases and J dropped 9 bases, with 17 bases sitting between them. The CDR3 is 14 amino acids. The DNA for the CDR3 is TGTGCCAGCAGTCCCCAAGGGGCCGGGGGGCCCCAGCATTTT. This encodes CASSPQGAGGPQHF.

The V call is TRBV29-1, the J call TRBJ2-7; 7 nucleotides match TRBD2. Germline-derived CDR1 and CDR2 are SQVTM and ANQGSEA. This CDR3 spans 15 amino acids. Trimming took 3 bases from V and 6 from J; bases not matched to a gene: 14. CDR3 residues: CSVESAGVSDGEQYF. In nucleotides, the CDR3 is TGCAGCGTTGAGTCTGCGGGGGTCTCCGATGGCGAGCAGTACTTC.

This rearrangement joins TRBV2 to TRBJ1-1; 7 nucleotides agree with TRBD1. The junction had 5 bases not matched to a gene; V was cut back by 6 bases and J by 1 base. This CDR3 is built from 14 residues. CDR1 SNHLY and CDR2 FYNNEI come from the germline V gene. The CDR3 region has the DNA TGTGCCAGCAGGGGGACAGAACAGAACACTGAAGCTTTCTTT. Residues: CASRGTEQNTEAFF.

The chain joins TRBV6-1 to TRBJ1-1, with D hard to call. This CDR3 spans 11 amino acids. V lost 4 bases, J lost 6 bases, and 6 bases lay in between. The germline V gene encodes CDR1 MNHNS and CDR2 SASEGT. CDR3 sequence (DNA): TGTGCCAGCAGTGTGGCAGCTGAAGCTTTCTTT. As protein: CASSVAAEAFF.

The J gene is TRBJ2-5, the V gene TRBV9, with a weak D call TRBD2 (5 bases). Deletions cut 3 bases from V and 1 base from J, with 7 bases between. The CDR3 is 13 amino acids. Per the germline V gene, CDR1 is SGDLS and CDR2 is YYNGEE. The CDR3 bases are TGTGCCAGCAGCGAGAGCGGCCAAGAGACCCAGTACTTC. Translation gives CASSESGQETQYF.

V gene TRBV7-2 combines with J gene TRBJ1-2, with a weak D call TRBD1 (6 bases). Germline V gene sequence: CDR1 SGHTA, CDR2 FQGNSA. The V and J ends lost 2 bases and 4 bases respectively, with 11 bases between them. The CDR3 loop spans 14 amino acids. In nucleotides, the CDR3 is TGTGCCAGCAGCTTAAAACAGGGCCCCTATGGCTACACCTTC. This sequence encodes CASSLKQGPYGYTF. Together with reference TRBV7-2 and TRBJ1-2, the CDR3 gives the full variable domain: GAGVSQSPSNKVTEKGKDVELRCDPISGHTALYWYRQSLGQGLEFLIYFQGNSAPDKSGLPSDRFSAERTGGSVSTLTIQRTQQEDSAVYLCASSLKQGPYGYTFGSGTRLTVV.

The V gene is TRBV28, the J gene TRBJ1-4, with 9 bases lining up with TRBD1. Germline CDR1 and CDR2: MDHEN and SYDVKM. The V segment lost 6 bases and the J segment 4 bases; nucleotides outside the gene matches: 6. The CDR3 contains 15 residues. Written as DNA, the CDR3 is TGTGCCAGCAGCAAACAGGGGGCAAGTAATGAAAAACTGTTTTTT. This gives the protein CASSKQGASNEKLFF. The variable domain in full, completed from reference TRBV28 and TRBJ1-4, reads DVKVTQSSRYLVKRTGEKVFLECVQDMDHENMFWYRQDPGLGLRLIYFSYDVKMKEKGDIPEGYSVSREKKERFSLILESASTNQTSMYLCASSKQGASNEKLFFGSGTQLSVL.

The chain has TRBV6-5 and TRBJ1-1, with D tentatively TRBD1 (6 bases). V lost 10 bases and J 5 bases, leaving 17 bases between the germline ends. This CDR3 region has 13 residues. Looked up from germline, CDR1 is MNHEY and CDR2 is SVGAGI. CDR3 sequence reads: CATVRGGGTEAFF. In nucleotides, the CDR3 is TGTGCCACCGTACGAGGGGGGGGGACTGAAGCTTTCTTT.

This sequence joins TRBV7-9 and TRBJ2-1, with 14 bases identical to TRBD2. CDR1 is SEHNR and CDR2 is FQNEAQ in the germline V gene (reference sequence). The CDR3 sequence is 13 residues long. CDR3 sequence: CAGGTSGSNEQFF. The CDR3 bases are TGTGCTGGGGGGACTAGCGGGAGCAATGAGCAGTTCTTC. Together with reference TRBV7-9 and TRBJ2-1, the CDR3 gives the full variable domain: DTGVSQNPRHKITKRGQNVTFRCDPISEHNRLYWYRQTLGQGPEFLTYFQNEAQLEKSRLLSDRFSAERPKGSFSTLEIQRTEQGDSAMYLCAGGTSGSNEQFFGPGTRLTVL.

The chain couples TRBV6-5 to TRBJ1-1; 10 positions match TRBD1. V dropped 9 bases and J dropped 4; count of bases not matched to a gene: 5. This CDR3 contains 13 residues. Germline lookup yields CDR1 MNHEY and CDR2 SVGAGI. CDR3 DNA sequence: TGTGCCAGTGGGACAGGGGCTTCCACTGAAGCTTTCTTT. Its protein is CASGTGASTEAFF.

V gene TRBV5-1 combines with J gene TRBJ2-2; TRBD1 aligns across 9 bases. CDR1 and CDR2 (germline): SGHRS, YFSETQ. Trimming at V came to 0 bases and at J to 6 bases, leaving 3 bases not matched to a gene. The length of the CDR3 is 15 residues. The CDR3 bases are TGCGCCAGCAGCTTGGGTGACAGGGGGTCCGGGGAGCTGTTTTTT. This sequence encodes CASSLGDRGSGELFF.

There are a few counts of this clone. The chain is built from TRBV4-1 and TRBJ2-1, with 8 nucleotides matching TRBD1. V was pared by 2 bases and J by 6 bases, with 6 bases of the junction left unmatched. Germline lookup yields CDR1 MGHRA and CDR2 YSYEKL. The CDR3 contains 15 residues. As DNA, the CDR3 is TGCGCCAGCAGCCAACTGACAGGGGCCCCCAATGAGCAGTTCTTC. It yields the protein CASSQLTGAPNEQFF.

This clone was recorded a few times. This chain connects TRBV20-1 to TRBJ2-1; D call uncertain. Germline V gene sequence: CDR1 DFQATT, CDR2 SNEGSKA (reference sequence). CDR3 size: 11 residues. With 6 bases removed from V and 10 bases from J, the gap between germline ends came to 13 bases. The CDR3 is CSAPLGSEQFF. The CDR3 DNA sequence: TGCAGTGCCCCCTTGGGCAGCGAGCAGTTCTTC.

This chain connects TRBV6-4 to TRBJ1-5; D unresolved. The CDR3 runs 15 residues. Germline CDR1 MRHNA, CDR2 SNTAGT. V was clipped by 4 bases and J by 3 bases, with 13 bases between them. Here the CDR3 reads CASSVLWQINQPQHF. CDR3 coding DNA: TGTGCCAGCAGTGTTTTATGGCAGATCAATCAGCCCCAGCATTTT.

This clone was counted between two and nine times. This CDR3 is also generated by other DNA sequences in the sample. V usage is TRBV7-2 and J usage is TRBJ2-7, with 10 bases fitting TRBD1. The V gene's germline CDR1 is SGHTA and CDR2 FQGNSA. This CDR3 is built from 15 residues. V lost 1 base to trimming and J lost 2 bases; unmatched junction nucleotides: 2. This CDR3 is CASSLGGQGAYEQYF. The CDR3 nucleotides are TGTGCCAGCAGCTTAGGTGGACAGGGGGCCTACGAGCAGTACTTC.

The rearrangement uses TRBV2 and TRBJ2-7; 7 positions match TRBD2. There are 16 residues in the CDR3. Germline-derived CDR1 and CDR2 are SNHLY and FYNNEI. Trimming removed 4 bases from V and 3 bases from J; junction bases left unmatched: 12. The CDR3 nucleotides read TGTGCCAGCAGTGGGGGGAGGGCAGTGGGGATCTACGAGCAGTACTTC. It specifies CASSGGRAVGIYEQYF.

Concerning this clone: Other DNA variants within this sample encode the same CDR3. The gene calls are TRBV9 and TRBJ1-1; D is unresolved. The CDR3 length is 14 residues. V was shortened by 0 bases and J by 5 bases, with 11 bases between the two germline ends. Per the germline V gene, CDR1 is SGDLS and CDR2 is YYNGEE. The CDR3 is CASSVVPGGTEAFF. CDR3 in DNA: TGTGCCAGCAGCGTAGTCCCGGGTGGAACTGAAGCTTTCTTT. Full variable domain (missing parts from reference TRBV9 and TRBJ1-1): DSGVTQTPKHLITATGQRVTLRCSPRSGDLSVYWYQQSLDQGLQFLIQYYNGEERAKGNILERFSAQQFPDLHSELNLSSLELGDSALYFCASSVVPGGTEAFFGQGTRLTVV.

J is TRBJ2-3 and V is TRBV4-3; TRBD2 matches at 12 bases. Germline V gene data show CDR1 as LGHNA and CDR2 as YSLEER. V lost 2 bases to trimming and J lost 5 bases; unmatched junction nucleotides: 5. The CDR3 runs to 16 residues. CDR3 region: CASSQQLAGGKDTQYF. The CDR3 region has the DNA TGCGCCAGCAGCCAACAACTAGCGGGAGGAAAAGATACGCAGTATTTT.

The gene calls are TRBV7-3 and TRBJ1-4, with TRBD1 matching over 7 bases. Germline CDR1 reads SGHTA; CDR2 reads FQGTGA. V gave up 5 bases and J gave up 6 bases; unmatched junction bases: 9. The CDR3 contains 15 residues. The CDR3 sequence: CASSRTGRADEKLFF. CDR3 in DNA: TGTGCCAGCAGCCGGACAGGAAGGGCGGATGAAAAACTGTTTTTT.

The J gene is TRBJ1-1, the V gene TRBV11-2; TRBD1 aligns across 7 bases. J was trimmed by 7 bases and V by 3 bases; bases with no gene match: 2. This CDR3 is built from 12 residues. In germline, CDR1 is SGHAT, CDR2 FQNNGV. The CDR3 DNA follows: TGTGCCAGCAGCTTTGACAGGGATGAAGCTTTCTTT. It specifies CASSFDRDEAFF.